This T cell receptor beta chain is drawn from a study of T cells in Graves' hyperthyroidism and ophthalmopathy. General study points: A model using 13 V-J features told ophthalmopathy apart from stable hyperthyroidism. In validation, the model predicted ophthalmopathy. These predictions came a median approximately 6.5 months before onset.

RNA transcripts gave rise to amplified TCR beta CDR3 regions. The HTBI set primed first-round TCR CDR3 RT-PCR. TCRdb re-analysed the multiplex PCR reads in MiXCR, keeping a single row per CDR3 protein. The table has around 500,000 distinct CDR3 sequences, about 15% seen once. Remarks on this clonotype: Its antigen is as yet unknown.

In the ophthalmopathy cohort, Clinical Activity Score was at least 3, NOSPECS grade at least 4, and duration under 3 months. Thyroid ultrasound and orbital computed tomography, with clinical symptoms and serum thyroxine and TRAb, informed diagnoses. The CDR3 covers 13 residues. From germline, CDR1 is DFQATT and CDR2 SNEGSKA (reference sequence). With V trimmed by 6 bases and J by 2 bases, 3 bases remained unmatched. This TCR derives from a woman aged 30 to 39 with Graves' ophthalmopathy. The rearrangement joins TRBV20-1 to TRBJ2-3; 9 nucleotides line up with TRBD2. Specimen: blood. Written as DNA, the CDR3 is TGCAGTGCGACTAGCGGCGACACAGATACGCAGTATTTT. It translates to CSATSGDTDTQYF.